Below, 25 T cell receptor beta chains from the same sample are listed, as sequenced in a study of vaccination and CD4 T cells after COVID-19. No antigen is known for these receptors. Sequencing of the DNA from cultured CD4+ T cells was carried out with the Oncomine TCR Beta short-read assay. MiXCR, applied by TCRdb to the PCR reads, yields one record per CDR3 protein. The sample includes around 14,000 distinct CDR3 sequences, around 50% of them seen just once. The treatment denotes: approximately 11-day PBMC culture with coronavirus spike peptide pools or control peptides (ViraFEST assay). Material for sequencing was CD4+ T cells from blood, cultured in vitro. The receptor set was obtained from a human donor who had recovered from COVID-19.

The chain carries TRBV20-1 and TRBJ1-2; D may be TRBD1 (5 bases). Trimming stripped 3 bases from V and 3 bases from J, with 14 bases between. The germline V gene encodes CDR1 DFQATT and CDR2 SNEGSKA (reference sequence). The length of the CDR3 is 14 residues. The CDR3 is CSASSGQGDYGYTF. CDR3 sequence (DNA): TGCAGTGCTAGCTCAGGGCAGGGAGACTATGGCTACACCTTC.

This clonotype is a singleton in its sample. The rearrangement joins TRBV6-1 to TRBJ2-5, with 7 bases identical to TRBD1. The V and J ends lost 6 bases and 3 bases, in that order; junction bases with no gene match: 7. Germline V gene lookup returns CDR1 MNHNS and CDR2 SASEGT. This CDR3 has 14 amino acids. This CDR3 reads CASRTPGTEETQYF. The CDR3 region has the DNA TGTGCCAGCAGAACCCCCGGGACAGAAGAGACCCAGTACTTC.

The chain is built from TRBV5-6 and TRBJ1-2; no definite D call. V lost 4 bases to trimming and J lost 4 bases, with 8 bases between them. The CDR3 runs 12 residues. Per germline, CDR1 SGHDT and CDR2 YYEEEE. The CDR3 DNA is TGTGCCAGCAGCCCTGGGTCCTATGGCTACACCTTC. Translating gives CASSPGSYGYTF.

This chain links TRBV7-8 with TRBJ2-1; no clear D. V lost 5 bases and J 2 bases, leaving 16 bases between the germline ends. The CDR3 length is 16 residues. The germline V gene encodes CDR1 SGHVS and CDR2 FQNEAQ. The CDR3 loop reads CASSPQNTATYNEQFF. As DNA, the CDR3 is TGTGCCAGCAGCCCACAAAATACTGCTACCTACAATGAGCAGTTCTTC.

Here the CDR3 DNA reads TGTGCCAGTAGTATTAGGGGCTACGAGCAGTACTTC. This gives the protein CASSIRGYEQYF. This chain connects TRBV19 to TRBJ2-7; TRBD1 might be the D (5 bases). The V end lost 3 bases, the J end lost 3 bases, and 6 bases lay between the germline ends. CDR3 length equals 12 residues. CDR1 LNHDA and CDR2 SQIVND come from the germline V gene (reference sequence).

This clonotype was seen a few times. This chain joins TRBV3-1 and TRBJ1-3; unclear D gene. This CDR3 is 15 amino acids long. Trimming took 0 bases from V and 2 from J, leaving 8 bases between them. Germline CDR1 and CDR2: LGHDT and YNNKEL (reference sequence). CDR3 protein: CASSQDLTPGNTIYF. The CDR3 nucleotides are TGTGCCAGCAGCCAAGATCTAACACCTGGAAACACCATATATTTT.

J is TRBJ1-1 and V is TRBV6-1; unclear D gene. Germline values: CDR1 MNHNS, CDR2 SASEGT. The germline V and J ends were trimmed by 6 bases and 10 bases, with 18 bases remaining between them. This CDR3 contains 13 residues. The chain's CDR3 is CASREVTSPSAFF. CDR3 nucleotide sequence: TGTGCCAGCAGGGAGGTCACCTCGCCCTCAGCTTTCTTT.

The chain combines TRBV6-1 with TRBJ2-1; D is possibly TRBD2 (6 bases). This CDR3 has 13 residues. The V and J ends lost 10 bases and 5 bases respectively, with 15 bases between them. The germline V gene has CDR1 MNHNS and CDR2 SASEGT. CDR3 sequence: CATRIQRDNEQFF. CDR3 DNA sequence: TGTGCCACCAGGATACAGCGGGACAATGAGCAGTTCTTC.

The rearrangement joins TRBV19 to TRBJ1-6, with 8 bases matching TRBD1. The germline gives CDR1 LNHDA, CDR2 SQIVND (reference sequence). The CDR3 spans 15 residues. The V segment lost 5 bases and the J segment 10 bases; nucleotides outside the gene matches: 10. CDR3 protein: CASSQRQGPGSPLHF. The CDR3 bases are TGTGCCAGTAGTCAACGACAGGGGCCGGGATCACCCCTCCACTTT.

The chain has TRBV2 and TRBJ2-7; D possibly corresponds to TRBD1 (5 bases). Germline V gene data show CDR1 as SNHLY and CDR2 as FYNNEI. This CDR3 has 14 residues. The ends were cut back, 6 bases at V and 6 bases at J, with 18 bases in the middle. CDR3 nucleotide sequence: TGTGCCAGCAGGATCCAGGCAGGGCGATCCGAGCAGTACTTC. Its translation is CASRIQAGRSEQYF.

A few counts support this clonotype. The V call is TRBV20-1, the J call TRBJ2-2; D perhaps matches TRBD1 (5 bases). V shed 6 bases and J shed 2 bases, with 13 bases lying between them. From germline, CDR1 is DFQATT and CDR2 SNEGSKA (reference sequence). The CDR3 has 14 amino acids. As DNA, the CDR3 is TGCAGTGCCTCGGCCGGACATAACACCGGGGAGCTGTTTTTT. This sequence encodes CSASAGHNTGELFF.

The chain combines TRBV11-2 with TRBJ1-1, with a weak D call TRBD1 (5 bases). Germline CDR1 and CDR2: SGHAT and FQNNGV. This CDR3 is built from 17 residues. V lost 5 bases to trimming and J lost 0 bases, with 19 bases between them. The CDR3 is CASSPGRGVLMNTEAFF. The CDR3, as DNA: TGTGCCAGCAGCCCCGGCCGGGGCGTGCTGATGAACACTGAAGCTTTCTTT. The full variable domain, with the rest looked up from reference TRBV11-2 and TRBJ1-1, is EAGVAQSPRYKIIEKRQSVAFWCNPISGHATLYWYQQILGQGPKLLIQFQNNGVVDDSQLPKDRFSAERLKGVDSTLKIQPAKLEDSAVYLCASSPGRGVLMNTEAFFGQGTRLTVV.

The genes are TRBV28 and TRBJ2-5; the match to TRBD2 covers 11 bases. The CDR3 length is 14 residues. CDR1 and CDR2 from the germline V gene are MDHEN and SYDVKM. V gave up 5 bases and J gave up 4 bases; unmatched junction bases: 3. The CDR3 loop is CASSPTSGTETQYF. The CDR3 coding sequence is TGTGCCAGCAGTCCGACTAGCGGGACAGAGACCCAGTACTTC. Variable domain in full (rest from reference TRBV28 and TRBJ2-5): DVKVTQSSRYLVKRTGEKVFLECVQDMDHENMFWYRQDPGLGLRLIYFSYDVKMKEKGDIPEGYSVSREKKERFSLILESASTNQTSMYLCASSPTSGTETQYFGPGTRLLVL.

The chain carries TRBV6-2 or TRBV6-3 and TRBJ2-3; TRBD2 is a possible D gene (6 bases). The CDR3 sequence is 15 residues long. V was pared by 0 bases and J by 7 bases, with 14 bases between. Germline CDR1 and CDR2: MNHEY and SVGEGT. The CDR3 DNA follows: TGTGCCAGCAGTTACTCAGGAGGGGTACAATATACGCAGTATTTT. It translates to CASSYSGGVQYTQYF.

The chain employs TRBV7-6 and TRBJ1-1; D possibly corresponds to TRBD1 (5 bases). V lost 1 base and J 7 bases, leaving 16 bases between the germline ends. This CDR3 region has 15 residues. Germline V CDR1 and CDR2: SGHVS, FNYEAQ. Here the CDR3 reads CASSLGGQVGGEAFF. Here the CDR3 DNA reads TGTGCCAGCAGCTTAGGGGGTCAGGTTGGGGGTGAAGCTTTCTTT.

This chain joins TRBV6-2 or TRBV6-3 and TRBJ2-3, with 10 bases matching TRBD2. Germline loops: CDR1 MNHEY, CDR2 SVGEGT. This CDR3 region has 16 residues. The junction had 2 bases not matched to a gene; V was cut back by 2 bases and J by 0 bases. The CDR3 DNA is TGTGCCAGCAGTTACCTAGCGGGAGACAGCACAGATACGCAGTATTTT. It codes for CASSYLAGDSTDTQYF.

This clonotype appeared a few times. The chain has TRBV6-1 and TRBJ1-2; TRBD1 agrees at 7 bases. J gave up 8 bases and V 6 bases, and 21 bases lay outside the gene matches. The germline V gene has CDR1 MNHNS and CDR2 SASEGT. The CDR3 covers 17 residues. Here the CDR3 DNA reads TGTGCCAGCAGCAAATCAAGGGGGCGCCTCCAAAGCAGCGGCTACACCTTC. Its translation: CASSKSRGRLQSSGYTF.

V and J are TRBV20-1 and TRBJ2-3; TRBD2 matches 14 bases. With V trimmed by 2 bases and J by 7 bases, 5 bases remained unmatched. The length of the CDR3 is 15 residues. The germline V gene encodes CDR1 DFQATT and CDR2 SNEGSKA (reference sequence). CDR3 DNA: TGCAGTGCTAGATGGGGACTAGCGGGAGCAAATACGCAGTATTTT. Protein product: CSARWGLAGANTQYF.

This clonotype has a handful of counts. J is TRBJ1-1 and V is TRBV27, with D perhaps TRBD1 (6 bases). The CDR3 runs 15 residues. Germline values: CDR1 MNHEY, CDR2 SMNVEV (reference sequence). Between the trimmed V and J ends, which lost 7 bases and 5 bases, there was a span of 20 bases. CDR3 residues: CASTPFPGVRTEAFF. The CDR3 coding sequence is TGTGCCAGCACCCCCTTCCCAGGGGTACGGACTGAAGCTTTCTTT.

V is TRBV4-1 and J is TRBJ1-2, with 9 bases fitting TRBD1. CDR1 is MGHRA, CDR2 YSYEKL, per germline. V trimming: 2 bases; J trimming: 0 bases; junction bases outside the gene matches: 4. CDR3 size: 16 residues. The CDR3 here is CASSQPTGGPNYGYTF. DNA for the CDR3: TGCGCCAGCAGCCAACCCACAGGGGGCCCTAACTATGGCTACACCTTC.

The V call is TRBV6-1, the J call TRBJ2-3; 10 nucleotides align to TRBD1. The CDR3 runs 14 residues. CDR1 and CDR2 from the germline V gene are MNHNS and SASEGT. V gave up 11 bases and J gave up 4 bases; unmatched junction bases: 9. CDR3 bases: TGTGCCGGGGGGACCGGGACAGGGGCAGATACGCAGTATTTT. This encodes CAGGTGTGADTQYF.

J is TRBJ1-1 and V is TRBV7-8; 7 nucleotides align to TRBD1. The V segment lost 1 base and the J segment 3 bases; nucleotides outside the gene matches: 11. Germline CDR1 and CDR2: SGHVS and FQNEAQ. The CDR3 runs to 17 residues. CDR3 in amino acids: CASSLGPPRGGYTEAFF. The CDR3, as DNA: TGTGCCAGCAGCTTAGGCCCCCCCAGGGGGGGCTACACTGAAGCTTTCTTT.

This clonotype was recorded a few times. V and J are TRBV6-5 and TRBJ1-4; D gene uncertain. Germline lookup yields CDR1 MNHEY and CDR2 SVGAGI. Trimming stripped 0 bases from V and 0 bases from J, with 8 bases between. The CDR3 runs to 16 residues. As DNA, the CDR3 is TGTGCCAGCAGTTACTCGGACCGTGCAACTAATGAAAAACTGTTTTTT. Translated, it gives CASSYSDRATNEKLFF.

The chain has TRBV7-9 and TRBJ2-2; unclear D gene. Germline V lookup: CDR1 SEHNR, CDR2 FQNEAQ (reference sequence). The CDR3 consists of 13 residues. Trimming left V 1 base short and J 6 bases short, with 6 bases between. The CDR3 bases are TGTGCCAGCAGCTTAGATGGGCCCGGGGAGCTGTTTTTT. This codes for CASSLDGPGELFF. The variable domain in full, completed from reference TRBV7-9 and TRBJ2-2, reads DTGVSQNPRHKITKRGQNVTFRCDPISEHNRLYWYRQTLGQGPEFLTYFQNEAQLEKSRLLSDRFSAERPKGSFSTLEIQRTEQGDSAMYLCASSLDGPGELFFGEGSRLTVL.

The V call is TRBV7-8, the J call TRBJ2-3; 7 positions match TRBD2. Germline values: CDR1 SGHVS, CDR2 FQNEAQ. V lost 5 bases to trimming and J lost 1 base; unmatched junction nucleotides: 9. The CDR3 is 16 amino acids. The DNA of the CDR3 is TGTGCCAGCAGCAACGGGGGAGGGCGGGGCACAGATACGCAGTATTTT. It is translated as CASSNGGGRGTDTQYF.